This TCR beta chain appears in the sequencing data of a study of shared clonotypes between healthy human individuals. General observations from the study: Genetic and exposure-history diversity was limited by the few donors.

Researchers divided each subset's genomic DNA evenly across several immunoSEQ plates. TCRdb's table, derived via immunoSEQ multiplex PCR, lists solely in-frame clones and lacks some. The table lists 500,000 to 650,000 clones, around 77% of them singletons, with around 12% in the top ten. Donors comprised healthy HIV-negative adults lacking recent acute infections or vaccinations. Remarks on this clone: Its antigen is unknown.

The receptor was isolated from a woman in her thirties or forties in good health. Some clones in this sample may be carry-over from other donors' samples. The sample taken for sequencing was PBMCs.

The CDR3 spells CSVDTSGTPTDTQYF. DNA of the CDR3: TGCAGCGTCGACACTAGCGGAACCCCCACAGATACGCAGTATTTT. The chain employs TRBV29-1 and TRBJ2-3, with 8 bases identical to TRBD2. The ends lost 6 bases at V and 2 bases at J; junction bases unmatched: 10. The CDR3 is made up of 15 amino acids. Germline loops: CDR1 SQVTM, CDR2 ANQGSEA.